This TCR beta chain was captured by sequencing in a study of beta chain features in type 1 diabetes. Turning to the study itself: The patients were much like the healthy donors in age, gender and cell yields.

Findings and caveats of the study: There was a moderate but significant shortening of TCRB CDR3s in all four CD4+ subsets of Type 1 diabetes patients. The question left open here concerned HLA type influencing TCRB rearrangement.

V shed 2 bases and J 9 bases; nucleotides not matched to a gene: 8. The V gene's germline CDR1 is ENHRY and CDR2 SYGVKD. The CDR3 covers 15 residues. As regards this clone: Its antigen is unidentified.

cDNA synthesis used the whole RNA isolate, giving expressed TCRB sequences. Sequenced by immunoSEQ multiplex PCR; TCRdb stores in-frame clones only, minus some. The profile shows around 710,000 clones, around an eighth of them singletons. The sequencing input was naive CD4+ T cells from blood. This clonotype was sampled from a man younger than 40 with type 1 diabetes. J is TRBJ2-1 and V is TRBV10-3; 9 nucleotides match TRBD2. The CDR3 loop is CAISETAGGQVEQFF. DNA of the CDR3: TGTGCCATCAGTGAGACCGCGGGGGGGCAGGTTGAGCAGTTCTTC.